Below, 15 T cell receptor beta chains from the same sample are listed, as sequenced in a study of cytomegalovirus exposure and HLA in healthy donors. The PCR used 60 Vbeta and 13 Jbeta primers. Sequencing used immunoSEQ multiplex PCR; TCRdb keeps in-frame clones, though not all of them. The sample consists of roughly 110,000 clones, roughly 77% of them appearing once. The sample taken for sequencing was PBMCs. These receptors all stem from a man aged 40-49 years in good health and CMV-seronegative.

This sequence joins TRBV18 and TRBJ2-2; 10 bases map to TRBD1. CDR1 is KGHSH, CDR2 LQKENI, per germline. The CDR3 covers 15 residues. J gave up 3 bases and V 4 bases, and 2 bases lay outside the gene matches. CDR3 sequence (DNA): TGTGCCAGCTCACTCGGGACAGGGGACACCGGGGAGCTGTTTTTT. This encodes CASSLGTGDTGELFF.

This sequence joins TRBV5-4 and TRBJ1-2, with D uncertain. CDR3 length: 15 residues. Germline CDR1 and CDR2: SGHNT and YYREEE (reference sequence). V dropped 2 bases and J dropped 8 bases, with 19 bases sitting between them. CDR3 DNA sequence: TGTGCCAGCAGCTTCCTCGAGAGATCCCGGGAAGGCTACACCTTC. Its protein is CASSFLERSREGYTF.

The CDR3 DNA follows: TGTGCCAGCAGCTTAGGTCCTAGCGGGAACACCGGGGAGCTGTTTTTT. It specifies CASSLGPSGNTGELFF. The chain links TRBV7-2 to TRBJ2-2; 7 bases are a match to TRBD2. Looked up from germline, CDR1 is SGHTA and CDR2 is FQGNSA. V lost 1 base and J lost 1; bases outside the gene matches: 3. The CDR3 runs 16 residues.

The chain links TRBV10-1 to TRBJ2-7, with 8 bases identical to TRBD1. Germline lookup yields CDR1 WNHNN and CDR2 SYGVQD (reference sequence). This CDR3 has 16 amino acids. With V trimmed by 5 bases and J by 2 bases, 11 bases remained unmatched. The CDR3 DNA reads TGCGCCAGCAGTCGCCCCCGGGACAGGCTTCCCTACGAGCAGTACTTC. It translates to CASSRPRDRLPYEQYF.

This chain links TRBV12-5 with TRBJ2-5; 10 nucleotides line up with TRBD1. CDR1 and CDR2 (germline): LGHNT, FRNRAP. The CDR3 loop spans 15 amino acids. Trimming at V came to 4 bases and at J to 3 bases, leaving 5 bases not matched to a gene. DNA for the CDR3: TGTGCTAGTGGTTCGGGACAGGGGTTTGAAGAGACCCAGTACTTC. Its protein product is CASGSGQGFEETQYF.

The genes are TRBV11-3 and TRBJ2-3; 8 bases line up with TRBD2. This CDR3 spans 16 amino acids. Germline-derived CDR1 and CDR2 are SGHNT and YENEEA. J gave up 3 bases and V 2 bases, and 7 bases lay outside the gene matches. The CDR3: CASSLSHGGGTDTQYF. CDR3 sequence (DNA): TGTGCCAGCAGCTTATCGCACGGGGGGGGGACAGATACGCAGTATTTT. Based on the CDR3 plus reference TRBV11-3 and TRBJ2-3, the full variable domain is EAGVVQSPRYKIIEKKQPVAFWCNPISGHNTLYWYLQNLGQGPELLIRYENEEAVDDSQLPKDRFSAERLKGVDSTLKIQPAELGDSAVYLCASSLSHGGGTDTQYFGPGTRLTVL.

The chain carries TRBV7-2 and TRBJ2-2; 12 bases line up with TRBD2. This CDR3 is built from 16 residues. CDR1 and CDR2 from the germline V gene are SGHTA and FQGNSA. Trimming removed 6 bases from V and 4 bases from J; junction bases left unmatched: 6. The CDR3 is CASRVTSGGLTGELFF. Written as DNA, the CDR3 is TGTGCCAGCAGGGTGACTAGCGGGGGTCTCACCGGGGAGCTGTTTTTT.

The CDR3, as DNA: TGTGCCAGTACCCCGGGAGGACCGATGCTCTATGGCTACACCTTC. Protein sequence: CASTPGGPMLYGYTF. This chain joins TRBV19 and TRBJ1-2; D is unresolved. This CDR3 has 15 amino acids. V was clipped by 7 bases and J by 4 bases, with 19 bases between them. Germline lookup yields CDR1 LNHDA and CDR2 SQIVND (reference sequence). The full variable domain, in which reference TRBV19 and TRBJ1-2 provide the parts outside the CDR3, is DGGITQSPKYLFRKEGQNVTLSCEQNLNHDAMYWYRQDPGQGLRLIYYSQIVNDFQKGDIAEGYSVSREKKESFPLTVTSAQKNPTAFYLCASTPGGPMLYGYTFGSGTRLTVV.

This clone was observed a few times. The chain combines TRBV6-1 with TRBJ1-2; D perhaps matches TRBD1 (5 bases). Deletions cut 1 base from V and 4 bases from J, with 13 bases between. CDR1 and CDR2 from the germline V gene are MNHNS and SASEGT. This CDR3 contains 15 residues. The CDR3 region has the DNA TGTGCCAGCAGTGAAGGGCAGGGTAATATCTATGGCTACACCTTC. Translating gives CASSEGQGNIYGYTF.

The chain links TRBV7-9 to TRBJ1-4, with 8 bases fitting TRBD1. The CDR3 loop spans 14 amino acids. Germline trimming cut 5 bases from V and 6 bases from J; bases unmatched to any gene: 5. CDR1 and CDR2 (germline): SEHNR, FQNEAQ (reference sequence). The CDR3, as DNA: TGTGCCAGCAGCGCACAGGGGGTGGATGAAAAACTGTTTTTT. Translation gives CASSAQGVDEKLFF.

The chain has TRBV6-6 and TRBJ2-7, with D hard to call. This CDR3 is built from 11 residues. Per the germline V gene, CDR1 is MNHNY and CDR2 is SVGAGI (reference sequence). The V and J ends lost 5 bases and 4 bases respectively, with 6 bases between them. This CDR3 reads CASSTQYEQYF. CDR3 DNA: TGTGCCAGCAGTACCCAGTACGAGCAGTACTTC.

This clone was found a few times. This CDR3 reads CASRGFGSYNEQFF. CDR3 coding DNA: TGTGCCAGCCGGGGTTTTGGGTCCTACAATGAGCAGTTCTTC. The chain recombines TRBV25-1 with TRBJ2-1, with D perhaps matching TRBD2 (5 bases). Trimming stripped 8 bases from V and 1 base from J, with 12 bases between. The CDR3 length is 14 residues. Per the germline V gene, CDR1 is MGHDK and CDR2 is SYGVNS. The full variable domain, completed using reference TRBV25-1 and TRBJ2-1, is EADIYQTPRYLVIGTGKKITLECSQTMGHDKMYWYQQDPGMELHLIHYSYGVNSTEKGDLSSESTVSRIRTEHFPLTLESARPSHTSQYLCASRGFGSYNEQFFGPGTRLTVL.

CDR3 residues: CASSSLAGGNTGELFF. The CDR3 bases are TGTGCCAGTAGTTCCTTAGCGGGGGGTAACACCGGGGAGCTGTTTTTT. The genes are TRBV19 and TRBJ2-2, with 10 bases that match TRBD2. CDR1 is LNHDA, CDR2 SQIVND, per germline (reference sequence). After removal of 5 bases from V and 2 bases from J, the junction contained 5 bases not matched to a gene. The CDR3 runs to 16 residues.

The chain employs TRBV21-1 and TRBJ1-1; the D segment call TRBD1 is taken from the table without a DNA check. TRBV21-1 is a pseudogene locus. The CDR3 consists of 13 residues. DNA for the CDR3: TGTGCCAGCAGCAAAGTAGATCAGGGTGAAGCTTTCTTT. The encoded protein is CASSKVDQGEAFF.

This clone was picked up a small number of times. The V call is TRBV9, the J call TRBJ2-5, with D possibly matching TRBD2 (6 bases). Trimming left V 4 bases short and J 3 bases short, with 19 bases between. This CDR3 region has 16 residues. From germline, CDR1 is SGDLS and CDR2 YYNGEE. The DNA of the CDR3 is TGTGCCAGCAGCCCCATTGAGGGAGGACCAAAAGAGACCCAGTACTTC. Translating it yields CASSPIEGGPKETQYF.